The 20 T cell receptor beta chains presented below share a single source sample, sequenced in a study of CD8+CD57+ T cells in acquired aplastic anemia. Genomic DNA was employed as the template in profiling TCR beta VDJ and CDR3. TCRdb re-analysed the reads in MiXCR, keeping a single row per CDR3 protein. The sample contains 260,000 or so distinct CDR3 sequences, approximately 86% of which appear only once. CD8+CD57+ cell expansion, shown by flow cytometry, had occurred in the patients selected for sequencing. Input material: sorted CD4+, CD8+, or CD8+CD57+ T cells (not recorded which) from PBMCs. These TCRs come from a human donor with aplastic anemia.

This clonotype was seen a single time. A junction boundary mismatches the germline segment, possibly from a read error. This chain links TRBV7-3 with TRBJ2-5; D is possibly TRBD1 or TRBD2 (5 bases each). The CDR3 extends over 12 amino acids. Per the germline V gene, CDR1 is SGHTA and CDR2 is FQGTGA. CDR3 residues: CASGDASTDTQF. CDR3 sequence (DNA): TGTGCCAGCGGGGACGCTAGCACAGATACGCAGTTT.

The chain links TRBV7-8 to TRBJ1-1; D is uncertain. The CDR3 length is 14 residues. V was trimmed by 3 bases and J by 1 base, leaving 9 bases between them. The V gene's germline CDR1 is SGHVS and CDR2 FQNEAQ. CDR3 DNA sequence: TGTGCCAGCAGCTTGGTTGCAGAGAACACTGAAGCTTTCTTT. This gives the protein CASSLVAENTEAFF.

V gene TRBV7-8 combines with J gene TRBJ2-1; TRBD2 agrees at 8 bases. Looked up from germline, CDR1 is SGHVS and CDR2 is FQNEAQ. The CDR3 has 16 residues. V was clipped by 2 bases and J by 8 bases; unmatched bases: 11. Here the CDR3 DNA reads TGTGCCAGCAGCTTAAATGGTAGCGGGGTCTCAGATGAGCAGTTCTTC. Translation gives CASSLNGSGVSDEQFF.

About this clonotype itself: No conserved phenylalanine or tryptophan ends this CDR3, so it is likely a read error. The DNA is left out, because the CDR3 cannot be placed on it with certainty; the CDR3 is given as TCRdb lists it. The V call is TRBV7-9, the J call TRBJ2-3; TRBD1 is the table's D call, not checked against the DNA. Germline V lookup: CDR1 SEHNR, CDR2 FQNEAQ (reference sequence). Including both end residues, the CDR3 is 13 amino acids long. CDR3 protein: CASSLGGTEAHFC.

This chain joins TRBV20-1 and TRBJ1-2; D call uncertain. V gave up 3 bases and J gave up 3 bases, with 5 bases separating them. This CDR3 is built from 11 residues. The V gene's germline CDR1 is DFQATT and CDR2 SNEGSKA (reference sequence). The CDR3 DNA sequence: TGCAGTGCTAGTTGGGACTATGGCTACACCTTC. Protein sequence: CSASWDYGYTF.

This rearrangement joins TRBV7-9 to TRBJ2-5; D is possibly TRBD2 (7 bases). Germline V gives CDR1 SEHNR, CDR2 FQNEAQ (reference sequence). The germline V and J ends were trimmed by 5 bases and 1 base, with 11 bases remaining between them. The CDR3 length is 14 residues. The CDR3 coding sequence is TGTGCCAGCAGCCTAGGGGGGGCCCAAGAGACCCAGTACTTC. Its translation: CASSLGGAQETQYF. The variable domain in full, with the rest retrieved from reference TRBV7-9 and TRBJ2-5, is DTGVSQNPRHKITKRGQNVTFRCDPISEHNRLYWYRQTLGQGPEFLTYFQNEAQLEKSRLLSDRFSAERPKGSFSTLEIQRTEQGDSAMYLCASSLGGAQETQYFGPGTRLLVL.

A single count supports this clonotype. Germline and junction disagree at one end, which may indicate a read error. The V call is TRBV9, the J call TRBJ2-3; TRBD2 might be the D (5 bases). The CDR3 runs 14 residues. CDR1 SGDLS and CDR2 YYNGEE come from the germline V gene. Here the CDR3 reads CASSVGGEPDTPYF. CDR3 nucleotide sequence: TGTGCCAGCAGCGTAGGGGGAGAGCCCGATACGCCGTATTTT.

Notes on this clonotype: A read error may account for a junction end that differs from germline. V is TRBV2 and J is TRBJ2-7; the D is unclear. The V gene's germline CDR1 is SNHLY and CDR2 FYNNEI. The CDR3 is 13 residues long. CDR3: CASRAFDSDEQYF. The CDR3 bases are TGTGCCAGCAGGGCCTTCGACTCCGACGAGCAGTACTTC. The whole variable domain, filled in from reference TRBV2 and TRBJ2-7, reads EPEVTQTPSHQVTQMGQEVILRCVPISNHLYFYWYRQILGQKVEFLVSFYNNEISEKSEIFDDQFSVERPDGSNFTLKIRSTKLEDSAMYFCASRAFDSDEQYFGPGTRLTVT.

The chain joins TRBV2 to TRBJ1-1, with a possible D match to TRBD1 (5 bases). Trimming shortened V by 5 bases and J by 12 bases, and 19 bases separated the two germline ends. From germline, CDR1 is SNHLY and CDR2 FYNNEI. The CDR3 runs 13 residues. The CDR3 DNA reads as TGTGCCAGCAGTCCCGGGGGGGACCATGAGCCTTTCTTT. Encoded protein: CASSPGGDHEPFF.

With respect to this clonotype: The CDR3 does not end in the conserved phenylalanine or tryptophan, so this is likely a read error. The DNA is omitted, as the CDR3 cannot be located on it reliably, and the CDR3 follows TCRdb's listing. V usage is TRBV7-2 and J usage is TRBJ1-5. From its first to its last residue, the CDR3 has 13 amino acids. The germline V gene encodes CDR1 SGHTA and CDR2 FQGNSA. CDR3: CASSLTVAGTYEH.

Notes on this clonotype: Relative to the germline gene, one junction end is altered; a read error may explain this. The chain combines TRBV7-8 with TRBJ2-3; D may be TRBD2 (5 bases). Germline V gives CDR1 SGHVS, CDR2 FQNEAQ. The CDR3 is made up of 14 amino acids. Here the CDR3 DNA reads TGTGCCAGCAGCCACTCAGGAGAGGGCAATGCGCACCCCTTT. This sequence encodes CASSHSGEGNAHPF.

CDR3 sequence: CASSLSPPSGSSDYTF. As DNA, the CDR3 is TGTGCCAGCAGCTTGTCCCCTCCTAGCGGGAGCTCTGATTACACCTTC. The J gene is TRBJ1-2, the V gene TRBV7-2; D gene unclear. CDR3 length equals 16 residues. V was trimmed by 3 bases and J by 11 bases, leaving 25 bases between them. Germline CDR1 and CDR2: SGHTA and FQGNSA. The full variable domain, its missing parts supplied by reference TRBV7-2 and TRBJ1-2, is GAGVSQSPSNKVTEKGKDVELRCDPISGHTALYWYRQSLGQGLEFLIYFQGNSAPDKSGLPSDRFSAERTGGSVSTLTIQRTQQEDSAVYLCASSLSPPSGSSDYTFGSGTRLTVV.

The chain employs TRBV9 and TRBJ1-4; D not certain. CDR1 is SGDLS and CDR2 is YYNGEE in the germline V gene. The CDR3 extends over 17 amino acids. V lost 3 bases and J 4 bases, leaving 19 bases between the germline ends. CDR3 residues: CASSEGSGEQFNEKLFF. CDR3 nucleotide sequence: TGTGCCAGCAGCGAAGGGTCAGGAGAACAGTTTAATGAAAAACTGTTTTTT.

This sequence joins TRBV2 and TRBJ2-1, with TRBD2 as a possible D gene (5 bases). Germline CDR1 reads SNHLY; CDR2 reads FYNNEI. The germline V and J ends were trimmed by 6 bases and 5 bases, with 17 bases remaining between them. CDR3 length: 15 residues. The CDR3 DNA is TGTGCCAGCAGCTTATACGAGGGTCCCGACAATGAGCAGTTCTTC. It translates to CASSLYEGPDNEQFF.

With regard to this clonotype: Mismatch with germline at one junction end may stem from a read error. CDR3 coding DNA: TGTGCCAGCAGTTCTGGCCTAACTTGGGGCAAGACCCCTCTCTTT. This encodes CASSSGLTWGKTPLF. The J gene is TRBJ1-1, the V gene TRBV7-3, with a tentative D call TRBD1 (5 bases). Per germline, CDR1 SGHTA and CDR2 FQGTGA. The CDR3 consists of 15 residues.

The V call is TRBV7-2, the J call TRBJ1-6; D gene ambiguous. V lost 3 bases and J lost 13, with 22 bases in between. The CDR3 runs to 16 residues. Germline lookup yields CDR1 SGHTA and CDR2 FQGNSA. The CDR3 coding sequence is TGTGCCAGCAGCTTGGGTGAGGGCGGCACAGCTTCTCCCCTCCACTTT. This gives the protein CASSLGEGGTASPLHF. The complete variable domain, with remaining parts taken from reference TRBV7-2 and TRBJ1-6, reads GAGVSQSPSNKVTEKGKDVELRCDPISGHTALYWYRQSLGQGLEFLIYFQGNSAPDKSGLPSDRFSAERTGGSVSTLTIQRTQQEDSAVYLCASSLGEGGTASPLHFGNGTRLTVT.

This chain connects TRBV5-6 to TRBJ2-1, with 9 bases matching TRBD1. The CDR3 runs 15 residues. Losses at the gene ends were 0 bases for V and 7 bases for J; bases not matched to a gene: 5. CDR1 and CDR2 (germline): SGHDT, YYEEEE. CDR3 DNA: TGTGCCAGCAGCTTGGGTAGACAGGGGGGGAATGAGCAGTTCTTC. This encodes CASSLGRQGGNEQFF.

The chain uses TRBV3-1 and TRBJ2-3; 10 bases line up with TRBD1. The CDR3 runs to 17 residues. V trimming: 4 bases; J trimming: 0 bases; junction bases outside the gene matches: 7. Germline CDR1 is LGHDT and CDR2 is YNNKEL (reference sequence). The CDR3 bases are TGTGCCAGCAGCCCCCGCGGGACAGGGGCTAGCACAGATACGCAGTATTTT. Translated, it gives CASSPRGTGASTDTQYF.

This rearrangement joins TRBV20-1 to TRBJ2-7; D could derive from TRBD1 or TRBD2 (5 bases each). The CDR3 loop spans 11 amino acids. Between the trimmed V and J ends, which lost 8 bases and 3 bases, there was a span of 11 bases. The germline CDR1 and CDR2 sequences are DFQATT and SNEGSKA (reference sequence). Here the CDR3 reads CSTRGDYEQYV. Written as DNA, the CDR3 is TGCAGTACGAGAGGGGACTACGAGCAGTACGTC.

This clonotype has only a few counts. The chain employs TRBV2 and TRBJ2-3; 7 bases map to TRBD1. The J segment lost 1 base and the V segment lost 8 bases, leaving 3 bases of the junction unmatched. The CDR3 is 13 residues long. Germline CDR1 SNHLY, CDR2 FYNNEI. Here the CDR3 DNA reads TGTGCCAGCGGCCAGGGGGGCACAGATACGCAGTATTTT. Translated, it gives CASGQGGTDTQYF.